This is a list of T cell receptor beta chains from one sample in a study of cytomegalovirus exposure and HLA in healthy donors. The repertoire was sequenced with immunoSEQ multiplex PCR; TCRdb's copy has only in-frame clones and lacks some. The data show around 130,000 clones, over 75% seen once. Sequences were obtained from PBMCs. The receptor source for this set is a man aged 25-40 years in good health and CMV-seronegative. The CDR3 runs from the conserved cysteine through the conserved F or W. Each record gives: V gene, clone size, J gene, D gene, CDR3 DNA, CDR3 protein. A D gene is named only where the DNA matches it firmly. Clone sizes are given selectively: once, few, many, or a class where the clone is expanded.

>TRBV4-3|NA|TRBJ1-5|TRBD1
TGCGCCAGCAGCCAAATCAGGCAGGGGGCGATTTCGGATCAGCCCCAGCATTTT
CASSQIRQGAISDQPQHF
>TRBV4-1|many|TRBJ2-3|NA
TGCGCCAGCAGCCGGGACTTGGGATCAGATACGCAGTATTTT
CASSRDLGSDTQYF
>TRBV5-4|few|TRBJ2-7|TRBD1
TGTGCCAGCAGCTTCGGACAGGGGCCCTACGAGCAGTACTTC
CASSFGQGPYEQYF
>TRBV2|NA|TRBJ1-2|TRBD1
TGTGCCAGCAGCGGACAGGGCGCGTGGGGCTACACCTTC
CASSGQGAWGYTF
>TRBV2|NA|TRBJ1-5|NA
TGTGCCAGCACCCCCGAAGCGGGGGCGCATCAGCCCCAGCATTTT
CASTPEAGAHQPQHF
>TRBV10-3|once|TRBJ2-3|NA
TGTGCCATCAGTGGCAGGGTCGAAGATACGCAGTATTTT
CAISGRVEDTQYF
>TRBV9|few|TRBJ2-5|NA
TGTGCCAGCAGCGCCTCCGGGGTGGAGACCCAGTACTTC
CASSASGVETQYF
>TRBV5-6|NA|TRBJ2-7|TRBD2
TGTGCCAGCAGCGTCCGGGACTACCCCGTCGAGCAGTACTTC
CASSVRDYPVEQYF
>TRBV5-8|NA|TRBJ1-4|NA
TGTGCCAGCAGCTTGGCCAGTCGTAAACATGAAAAACTGTTTTTT
CASSLASRKHEKLFF
>TRBV9|NA|TRBJ2-1|NA
TGTGCCAGCAGCGTCTCGGGACAACCTACAGTGCAGTTCTTC
CASSVSGQPTVQFF
>TRBV5-1|NA|TRBJ1-5|NA
TGCGCCAGCAGCTTGGGTCCCTCCTATCAGCCCCAGCATTTT
CASSLGPSYQPQHF
>TRBV30|NA|TRBJ1-1|NA
TGTGCCTGGAGCGTCAGGAGGGCCACTGAAGCTTTCTTT
CAWSVRRATEAFF
>TRBV28|NA|TRBJ1-2|NA
TGTGCCAGCAGCAAACAGGGTTTTTATGGCTACACCTTC
CASSKQGFYGYTF
>TRBV6-6|NA|TRBJ1-2|TRBD1
TGTGCCAGCAGTTTAAGGACAGGAGTTTATGGCTACACCTTC
CASSLRTGVYGYTF
>TRBV11-1|NA|TRBJ1-6|NA
TGTGCCAGCAGCTCGAGGACAGACTATAATTCACCCCTCCACTTT
CASSSRTDYNSPLHF
>TRBV27|NA|TRBJ2-7|TRBD2
TGTGCCAGCAGTTTCAGCGGGGGCCCCTACGAGCAGTACTTC
CASSFSGGPYEQYF
>TRBV6-4|NA|TRBJ2-1|NA
TGTGCCAGCAGTGAAAGAGGGGGAAGTGAGCAGTTCTTC
CASSERGGSEQFF
>TRBV5-1|NA|TRBJ2-3|NA
TGCGCCAGCAGCTTGTCCCGGTTTAGCGCAGATACGCAGTATTTT
CASSLSRFSADTQYF
>TRBV6-5|once|TRBJ2-6|NA
TGTGCCAGCAGTTATCTCAGTGGGGCCAACGTCCTGACTTTC
CASSYLSGANVLTF
>TRBV5-1|NA|TRBJ2-1|NA
TGCGCCAGCAGCTTGATGTCCCCCGAGGAGAGCTCCTACAATGAGCAGTTCTTC
CASSLMSPEESSYNEQFF
>TRBV4-3|NA|TRBJ1-3|NA
TGCGCCAGCAGCCAGTCCACAGGGAGCTCTGGAAACACCATATATTTT
CASSQSTGSSGNTIYF
>TRBV28|NA|TRBJ2-3|TRBD1
TGTGCCAGCAGTTTAAATTTCAGGGGGCATGGTACGCAGTATTTT
CASSLNFRGHGTQYF
>TRBV19|NA|TRBJ1-5|TRBD1
TGTGCCAGTACCCCTTGGGACAGGGGTAGCAATCAGCCCCAGCATTTT
CASTPWDRGSNQPQHF
>TRBV7-2|NA|TRBJ1-6|NA
TGTGCCAGCAGCCCCGACAGAAATTCACCCCTCCACTTT
CASSPDRNSPLHF
>TRBV4-3|NA|TRBJ2-2|TRBD2
TGCGCCAGCAGCCAAGACTCCGGACTAGTCAGCACCGGGGAGCTGTTTTTT
CASSQDSGLVSTGELFF
>TRBV4-1|NA|TRBJ1-2|TRBD1
TGCGCCAGCAGCCAAGATCCACAGGGGGGTGGGACCTTC
CASSQDPQGGGTF
>TRBV9|NA|TRBJ2-5|NA
TGTGCCAGCAGCGCTTCCTGGGGGCGGGTGGAGACCCAGTACTTC
CASSASWGRVETQYF
>TRBV7-2|once|TRBJ1-2|TRBD1
TGTGCCAGCAGCTTAACGACAGGGGGCTCTTACGGCTACACCTTC
CASSLTTGGSYGYTF
>TRBV18|NA|TRBJ1-5|NA
TGTGCCAGCTCAGGAGATTCAAGCAATCAGCCCCAGCATTTT
CASSGDSSNQPQHF
>TRBV4-2|NA|TRBJ2-7|NA
TGTGCCAGCAGCCAGACTAGTGGCTACGAGCAGTACTTC
CASSQTSGYEQYF
>TRBV5-1|NA|TRBJ1-1|NA
TGCGCCAGCAGCGTCCGGGAGTACACTGAAGCTTTCTTT
CASSVREYTEAFF
>TRBV30|few|TRBJ1-2|TRBD1
TGTGCCTGCTCGAAGGGGGCACCTTATGGCTACACCTTC
CACSKGAPYGYTF
>TRBV30|NA|TRBJ2-7|NA
TGTGCCTGGAGTGTGACGGGCGAGCAGTACTTC
CAWSVTGEQYF
>TRBV4-3|NA|TRBJ2-5|TRBD2
TGCGCCAGCAGCCATCGTCCCCGGATCGGGGGACTAGCGGGAGAGACCCAGTACTTC
CASSHRPRIGGLAGETQYF
>TRBV5-1|few|TRBJ1-3|NA
TGCGCCAGCAGCTTGGGGTTCAGCTCTGGAAACACCATATATTTT
CASSLGFSSGNTIYF
>TRBV5-4|NA|TRBJ2-5|NA
TGTGCCAGCAGCTTGGTAGAGTGGGAGACCCAGTACTTC
CASSLVEWETQYF
>TRBV28|NA|TRBJ2-4|TRBD1
TGTGCCAGCAGTTCCCCGCCCCTGTGGGGCAGGGGGCCTGTAGCCAAAAACATTCAGTACTTC
CASSSPPLWGRGPVAKNIQYF
>TRBV7-8|NA|TRBJ2-7|TRBD2
TGTGCCAGCAGCTTAGTACTAGCGGGAGAATACGAGCAGTACTTC
CASSLVLAGEYEQYF
>TRBV27|NA|TRBJ2-1|NA
TGTGCCAGCAGTCCCTCTGGTCTAGGTCCCTACAATGAGCAGTTCTTC
CASSPSGLGPYNEQFF
>TRBV5-1|NA|TRBJ1-2|NA
TGCGCCAGCAGCCGAAATCCGACAAACTATGGCTACACCTTC
CASSRNPTNYGYTF
>TRBV27|NA|TRBJ2-7|TRBD2
TGTGCCAGCACCCATACTGGCGGGGGTTACGAGCAGTACTTC
CASTHTGGGYEQYF